This T cell receptor beta chain was captured in a study of T-cell reconstitution after alpha-beta-depleted transplantation in children. Broader study findings: Alpha-beta T cells about two months after transplant reportedly derived from several hundred expanded graft clones.

Unique molecular identifiers were used in preparing the TCRbeta library. From the PCR reads, TCRdb called clonotypes with MiXCR, one entry per CDR3 protein. Among around 960,000 distinct CDR3 sequences, roughly 31% were seen once, and the ten largest hold over 25%. CDR1 SGHNT and CDR2 YENEEA come from the germline V gene. Trimming took off 6 bases at V and 3 bases at J, with 20 bases between the two ends. The CDR3 runs to 16 residues. Notes on this clonotype: Its matching antigen is unknown.

This receptor was taken from a boy under three years old who had a stem cell transplant for SCID, so the T cells may come from the graft donor. The sequences come from PBMCs, mostly from graft donor cells, collected 360 days after TCRalphabeta/CD19-depleted stem cell transplant. The J gene is TRBJ1-1, the V gene TRBV11-3; maybe TRBD1 (6 bases). The CDR3 region is CASSYGPDRRDTEAFF. CDR3 coding DNA: TGTGCCAGCAGTTACGGACCTGACAGGCGGGACACTGAAGCTTTCTTT.